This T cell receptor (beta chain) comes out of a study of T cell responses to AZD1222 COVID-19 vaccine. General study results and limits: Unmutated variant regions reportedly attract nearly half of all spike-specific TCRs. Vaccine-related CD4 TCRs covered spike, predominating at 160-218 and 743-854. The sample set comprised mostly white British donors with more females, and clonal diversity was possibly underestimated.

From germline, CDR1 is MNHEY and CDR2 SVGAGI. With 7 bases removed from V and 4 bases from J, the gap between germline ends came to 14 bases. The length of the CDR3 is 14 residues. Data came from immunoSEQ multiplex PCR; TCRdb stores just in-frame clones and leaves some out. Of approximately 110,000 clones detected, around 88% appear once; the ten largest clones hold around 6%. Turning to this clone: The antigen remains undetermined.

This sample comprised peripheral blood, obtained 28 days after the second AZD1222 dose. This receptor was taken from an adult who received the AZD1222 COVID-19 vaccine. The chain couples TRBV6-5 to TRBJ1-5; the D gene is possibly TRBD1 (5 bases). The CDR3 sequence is CASKRQGRNQPQHF. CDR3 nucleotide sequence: TGTGCCAGCAAGAGGCAGGGTAGAAATCAGCCCCAGCATTTT.